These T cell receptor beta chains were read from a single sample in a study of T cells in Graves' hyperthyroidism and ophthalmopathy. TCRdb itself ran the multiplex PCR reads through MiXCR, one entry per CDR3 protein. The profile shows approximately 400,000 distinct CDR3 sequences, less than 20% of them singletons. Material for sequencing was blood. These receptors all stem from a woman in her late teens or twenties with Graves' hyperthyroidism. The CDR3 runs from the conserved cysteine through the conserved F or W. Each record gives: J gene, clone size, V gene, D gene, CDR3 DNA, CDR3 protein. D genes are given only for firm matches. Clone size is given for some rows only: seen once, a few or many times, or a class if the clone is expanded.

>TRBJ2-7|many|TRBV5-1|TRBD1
TGCGCCAGCAGCGCCCGGACAGGGGGTCCCTACGAGCAGTACTTC
CASSARTGGPYEQYF
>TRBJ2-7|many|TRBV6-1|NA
TGTGCCAGCACCTGGGCTGAACAACCCTACGAGCAGTACTTC
CASTWAEQPYEQYF
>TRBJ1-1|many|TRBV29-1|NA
TGCAGCGTTGAGCGGGGGGGGAACACTGAAGCTTTCTTT
CSVERGGNTEAFF
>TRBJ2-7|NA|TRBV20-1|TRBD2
TGCAGTGCTCCAGCGGGGGTCTACGAGCAGTACTTC
CSAPAGVYEQYF
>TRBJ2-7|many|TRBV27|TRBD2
TGTGCCAGCAGTCTACGAGGCCTAGCGGAAAACGAGCAGTACTTC
CASSLRGLAENEQYF
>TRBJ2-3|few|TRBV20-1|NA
TGCAGTGCAAACAGGGATACCAGAGATACGCAGTATTTT
CSANRDTRDTQYF
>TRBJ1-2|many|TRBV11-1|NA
TGTGCCAGCAGCTTGGGAAACTCAGGCCGCGGCTACACCTTC
CASSLGNSGRGYTF
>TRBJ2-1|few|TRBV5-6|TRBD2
TGTGCCAGCATCCCGGGACTAGCGGTCTACAATGAGCAGTTCTTC
CASIPGLAVYNEQFF
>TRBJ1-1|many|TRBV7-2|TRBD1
TGTGCCAGCAGCGAGACAGCTCAGGGGGCCGAAGCTTTCTTT
CASSETAQGAEAFF
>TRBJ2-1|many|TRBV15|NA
TGTGCCATCGGGCGGGACAGATACAATGAGCAGTTCTTC
CAIGRDRYNEQFF
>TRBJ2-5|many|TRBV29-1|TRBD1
TGCAGCGTGGGGACAGGCGAAGAGACCCAGTACTTC
CSVGTGEETQYF
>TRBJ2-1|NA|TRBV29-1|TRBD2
TGCAGCGTCGCTCCGGGCCTAGCGGGGATCAATGAGCAGTTCTTC
CSVAPGLAGINEQFF
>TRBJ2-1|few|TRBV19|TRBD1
TGTGCCAGTAGTCTCGGGACAGTTGAGTTCGATGAGCAGTTCTTC
CASSLGTVEFDEQFF
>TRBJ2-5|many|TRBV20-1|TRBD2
TGCAGTGCTAGAAGTAGCGGGAGGGAAGAGACCCAGTACTTC
CSARSSGREETQYF
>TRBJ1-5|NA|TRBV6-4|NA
TGTGCCAGCAGTGTTTCCCAGGGTCAGCCCCAGCACTTT
CASSVSQGQPQHF
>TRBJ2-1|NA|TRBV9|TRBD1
TGTGCCAGCAGCCTCGACAGGGCGCCCTACAATGAGCAGTTCTTC
CASSLDRAPYNEQFF
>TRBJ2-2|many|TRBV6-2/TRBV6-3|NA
TGTGCCAGCAGTTACAGAAGGGGAGCCGGGGAGCTGTTTTTT
CASSYRRGAGELFF
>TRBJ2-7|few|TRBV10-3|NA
TGTGCCATCAGCGCGGGTGGCTACGAGCAGTACTTC
CAISAGGYEQYF
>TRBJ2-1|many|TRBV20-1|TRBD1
TGCAGTGCTAGACACAGGGGGCGAAACAATGAGCAGTTCTTC
CSARHRGRNNEQFF
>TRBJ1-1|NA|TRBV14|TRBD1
TGTGCCAGCAGGAGGACAGGAATGTTTACTGAAGCTTTCTTT
CASRRTGMFTEAFF
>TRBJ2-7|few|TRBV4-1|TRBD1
TGCGCCAGCAGTCCCGTGACAGGGCGAGAATACGAGCAGTACTTC
CASSPVTGREYEQYF
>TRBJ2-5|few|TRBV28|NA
TGTGCCAGCGAATGGGGAGGCGGCGAAGAGACCCAGTACTTC
CASEWGGGEETQYF
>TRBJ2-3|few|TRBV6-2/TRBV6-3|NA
TGTGCCAGCACAGATCAGGGGCGAACAGATACGCAGTATTTT
CASTDQGRTDTQYF
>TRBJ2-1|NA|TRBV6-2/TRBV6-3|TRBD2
TGTGCCAGCAGCGGACTAGCGGGAAATGAGCAGTTCTTC
CASSGLAGNEQFF
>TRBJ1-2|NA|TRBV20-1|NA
TGCAGTGCTTTGACAGGATTCTATGGCTACACCTTC
CSALTGFYGYTF
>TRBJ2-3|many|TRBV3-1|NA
TGTGCCAGCAGCCAAGGGATCACGTCCACAGATACGCAGTATTTT
CASSQGITSTDTQYF
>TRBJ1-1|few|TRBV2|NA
TGTGCCAGCAGGGTTGGACAGTCGAACACTGAAGCTTTCTTT
CASRVGQSNTEAFF
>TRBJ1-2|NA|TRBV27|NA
TGTGCCAGCAGTTCCCTGGGGAGGAATGACTATGGCTACACCTTC
CASSSLGRNDYGYTF
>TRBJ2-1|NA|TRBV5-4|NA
TGTGCCAGCAGCAACCAGAACTCCTACAATGAGCAGTTCTTC
CASSNQNSYNEQFF
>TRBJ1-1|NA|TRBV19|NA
TGTGCCAGTAGTATAGACCGCAGCCGCACTGAAGCTTTCTTT
CASSIDRSRTEAFF
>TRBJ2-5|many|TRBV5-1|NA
TGCGCCAGCAGCCCCACATCCCAAGAGACCCAGTACTTC
CASSPTSQETQYF
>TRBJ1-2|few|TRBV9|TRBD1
TGTGCCAGCAGCGTAGGGACAGGCGGCTACACCTTC
CASSVGTGGYTF
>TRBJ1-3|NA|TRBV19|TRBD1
TGTGCCAGTAGTCCGCGACAGGGGGCTGGAAACACCATATATTTT
CASSPRQGAGNTIYF
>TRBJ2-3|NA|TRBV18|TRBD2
TGTGCCAGCTCAACGGGACTAGCCTTGTCAGATACGCAGTATTTT
CASSTGLALSDTQYF
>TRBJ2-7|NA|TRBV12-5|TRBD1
TGTGCTAGTGGTTCGGCCGGGACAGGGGGCGCCTACGAGCAGTACTTC
CASGSAGTGGAYEQYF
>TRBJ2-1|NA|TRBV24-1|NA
TGTGCCACCAGTTTAGGGAGCAATGAGCAGTTCTTC
CATSLGSNEQFF
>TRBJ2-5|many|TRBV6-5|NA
TGTGCCAGCAGTTACTCGACAGGATCTCAAGAGACCCAGTACTTC
CASSYSTGSQETQYF
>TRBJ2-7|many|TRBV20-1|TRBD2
TGCAGTGCTCCAGGGACTAGTGACACCTACGAGCAGTACTTC
CSAPGTSDTYEQYF
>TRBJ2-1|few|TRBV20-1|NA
TGCAGTGCTAGAAGGGGACTTTACAATGAGCAGTTCTTC
CSARRGLYNEQFF
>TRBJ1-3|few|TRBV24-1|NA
TGTGCCACCAGTGATCCAGCCTCTGGAAACACCATATATTTT
CATSDPASGNTIYF
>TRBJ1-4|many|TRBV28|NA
TGTGCCAGCAGTTGGACCGGGGGGCGCGAAAAACTGTTTTTT
CASSWTGGREKLFF
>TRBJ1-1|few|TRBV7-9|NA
TGTGCCAGCAGCTTTAGGGGGGGATCCCGACCGAACACTGAAGCTTTCTTT
CASSFRGGSRPNTEAFF
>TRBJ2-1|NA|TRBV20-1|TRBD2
TGCAGTGCTAGCGGGGGGAGCTCCTACAATGAGCCGTTCTTC
CSASGGSSYNEPFF
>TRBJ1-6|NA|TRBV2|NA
TGTGCCATAAACAGGGATGGTAATTCACCCCTCCACTTT
CAINRDGNSPLHF
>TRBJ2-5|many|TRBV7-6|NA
TGTGCCAGCAGCTTAGATCCAGGGGCAGAGACCCAGTACTTC
CASSLDPGAETQYF
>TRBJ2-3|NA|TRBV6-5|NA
TGTGCCAGCAGTTTCTCGCGATCTAGCACAGATACGCAGTATTTT
CASSFSRSSTDTQYF
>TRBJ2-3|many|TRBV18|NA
TGTGCCAGCTCAGACTTCTTGGAGACTGGAGATACGCAGTATTTT
CASSDFLETGDTQYF
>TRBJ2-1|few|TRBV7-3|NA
TGTGCCAGCAGCTTAACGTTCGGCGACAGGGGAGGGGGGCAGTTCTTC
CASSLTFGDRGGGQFF
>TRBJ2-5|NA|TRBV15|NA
TGTGCCACCAGCGGGGGGTACAAAGAGACCCAGTACTTC
CATSGGYKETQYF
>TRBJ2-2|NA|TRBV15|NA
TGTGCCACCAGCGCCCGGCGCGGAGGCACCGGGGAGCTGTTTTTT
CATSARRGGTGELFF
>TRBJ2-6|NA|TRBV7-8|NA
TGTGCCAGCAGACTTCTGGGGCGGAACTCTGGGGCCAACGTCCTGACTTTC
CASRLLGRNSGANVLTF
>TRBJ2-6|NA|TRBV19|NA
TGTGCCAGTAGGGTGGGCAGAGACTCTGGGGCCAACGTCCTGACTTTC
CASRVGRDSGANVLTF
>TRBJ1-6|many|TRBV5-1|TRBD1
TGCGCCAGCCGGGACAGCCATTCGACACCCCTCCACTTT
CASRDSHSTPLHF
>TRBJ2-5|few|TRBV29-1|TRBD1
TGCAGCGTTGAACACAGGGGGTACCAAGAGACCCAGTACTTC
CSVEHRGYQETQYF
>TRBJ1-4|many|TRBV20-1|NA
TGCAGTGCTTTTATCCCTCCGGGTTTGAAACTGTTTTTT
CSAFIPPGLKLFF